A single sample is the source of the 29 T cell receptor beta chains below, sequenced in a study of blood T cell repertoires in COVID-19. The repertoire was sequenced with immunoSEQ multiplex PCR; TCRdb's copy has only in-frame clones and lacks some. The sample yields under 250,000 clones, about nine tenths seen once. The sample was peripheral blood. These receptors came from a man aged 55 to 70 who had recovered from COVID-19.

The chain employs TRBV20-1 and TRBJ1-2; 8 nucleotides agree with TRBD1. The CDR3 totals 13 residues. Germline trimming cut 5 bases from V and 6 bases from J; bases unmatched to any gene: 8. Per germline, CDR1 DFQATT and CDR2 SNEGSKA (reference sequence). The CDR3 nucleotides are TGCAGTGCTGGTGGGGGGACAGGTCATGGCTACACCTTC. Its translation: CSAGGGTGHGYTF.

The rearrangement joins TRBV7-3 to TRBJ2-2; 8 bases match TRBD2. V lost 6 bases and J lost 7; bases outside the gene matches: 10. Germline assignment: CDR1 SGHTA and CDR2 FQGTGA. The CDR3 has 15 amino acids. CDR3 sequence (DNA): TGTGCCAGCAGGCCAGCGGGGGAAGGGAGCGGGGAGCTGTTTTTT. Its protein is CASRPAGEGSGELFF. Using reference TRBV7-3 and TRBJ2-2 for the parts outside the CDR3, the full variable domain is GAGVSQTPSNKVTEKGKYVELRCDPISGHTALYWYRQSLGQGPEFLIYFQGTGAADDSGLPNDRFFAVRPEGSVSTLKIQRTERGDSAVYLCASRPAGEGSGELFFGEGSRLTVL.

The CDR3 is CASELAPGQGTYNEQFF. The DNA for the CDR3 is TGTGCCAGCGAGCTTGCGCCGGGACAGGGAACCTACAATGAGCAGTTCTTC. The chain links TRBV5-4 to TRBJ2-1, with 9 bases identical to TRBD1. V was clipped by 7 bases and J by 2 bases; unmatched bases: 13. The CDR3 totals 17 residues. CDR1 is SGHNT, CDR2 YYREEE, per germline (reference sequence).

The count of this clone is one. This chain uses TRBV5-6 with TRBJ2-7; 11 positions match TRBD2. Per the germline V gene, CDR1 is SGHDT and CDR2 is YYEEEE. The J segment lost 6 bases and the V segment lost 4 bases, leaving 9 bases of the junction unmatched. This CDR3 has 15 residues. The CDR3 coding sequence is TGTGCCAGCAGCCGAGCCTTAGCGGGAGGGGCCGAGCAGTACTTC. It yields the protein CASSRALAGGAEQYF.

The chain employs TRBV7-2 and TRBJ2-7; TRBD1 matches 8 bases. CDR1 and CDR2 from the germline V gene are SGHTA and FQGNSA. This CDR3 has 15 residues. The J segment lost 3 bases and the V segment lost 0 bases, leaving 4 bases of the junction unmatched. The CDR3 protein is CASSLARGPNYEQYF. CDR3 DNA sequence: TGTGCCAGCAGCTTAGCCAGGGGGCCCAACTACGAGCAGTACTTC.

V is TRBV3-1 (or the pseudogene TRBV3-2) and J is TRBJ1-1; a weak D match, TRBD1 (5 bases). The germline CDR1 and CDR2 sequences are LGHDT and YNNKEL (reference sequence). The CDR3 extends over 13 amino acids. Deletions cut 4 bases from V and 5 bases from J, with 11 bases between. The CDR3 coding sequence is TGTGCCAGCAGCCGTGGACACCCGACTGAAGCTTTCTTT. It encodes CASSRGHPTEAFF.

The chain employs TRBV18 and TRBJ1-2, with D perhaps TRBD1 (6 bases). The CDR3 contains 15 residues. Germline V lookup: CDR1 KGHSH, CDR2 LQKENI. The V end lost 3 bases, the J end lost 6 bases, and 17 bases lay between the germline ends. The CDR3: CASSPTYTGFDGYTF. The CDR3 DNA sequence: TGTGCCAGCTCACCGACCTACACAGGGTTCGATGGCTACACCTTC. Full variable domain (rest looked up from reference TRBV18 and TRBJ1-2): NAGVMQNPRHLVRRRGQEARLRCSPMKGHSHVYWYRQLPEEGLKFMVYLQKENIIDESGMPKERFSAEFPKEGPSILRIQQVVRGDSAAYFCASSPTYTGFDGYTFGSGTRLTVV.

The gene calls are TRBV10-3 and TRBJ2-7, with 9 bases that match TRBD1. Germline CDR1 is ENHRY and CDR2 is SYGVKD. V shed 4 bases and J 2 bases; nucleotides not matched to a gene: 6. The CDR3 totals 15 residues. This chain's CDR3 is CAISGVGTGTYEQYF. For the CDR3, the DNA is TGTGCCATCAGTGGAGTCGGGACAGGGACCTACGAGCAGTACTTC.

The chain joins TRBV30 to TRBJ1-3; a possible D gene is TRBD1 (6 bases). Looked up from germline, CDR1 is GTSNPN and CDR2 is SVGIG (reference sequence). Trimming pared 0 bases from V and 2 bases from J, leaving 11 bases between. There are 15 residues in the CDR3. CDR3 region: CAWSVQSGAGNTIYF. CDR3 sequence (DNA): TGTGCCTGGAGTGTACAGTCAGGGGCTGGAAACACCATATATTTT.

This chain uses TRBV6-2 or TRBV6-3 with TRBJ2-1; 11 positions agree with TRBD2. Germline CDR1 and CDR2: MNHEY and SVGEGT. V gave up 5 bases and J gave up 4 bases; unmatched junction bases: 7. This CDR3 region has 16 residues. CDR3 region: CASSPPGLADYNEQFF. The CDR3 region has the DNA TGTGCCAGCAGTCCCCCGGGACTAGCGGATTACAATGAGCAGTTCTTC.

This clone was seen more than once but under ten times. This sequence joins TRBV7-6 and TRBJ2-1; TRBD1 aligns across 8 bases. J lost 8 bases, V lost 3 bases, and 12 bases had no gene match. This CDR3 contains 16 residues. Germline-derived CDR1 and CDR2 are SGHVS and FNYEAQ. The CDR3 sequence is CASSLMSQGAADEQFF. CDR3 DNA: TGTGCCAGCAGCTTGATGTCGCAGGGGGCAGCGGATGAGCAGTTCTTC. Together with reference TRBV7-6 and TRBJ2-1, the CDR3 gives the full variable domain: GAGVSQSPRYKVTKRGQDVALRCDPISGHVSLYWYRQALGQGPEFLTYFNYEAQQDKSGLPNDRFSAERPEGSISTLTIQRTEQRDSAMYRCASSLMSQGAADEQFFGPGTRLTVL.

The chain is built from TRBV7-3 and TRBJ2-2, with D unresolved. V dropped 1 base and J dropped 1 base, with 10 bases sitting between them. Germline CDR1 SGHTA, CDR2 FQGTGA. The CDR3 loop spans 16 amino acids. CDR3 sequence reads: CASSLMALENTGELFF. The CDR3 coding sequence is TGTGCCAGCAGCTTAATGGCTCTCGAGAACACCGGGGAGCTGTTTTTT. Drawing the rest from reference TRBV7-3 and TRBJ2-2, the complete variable domain is GAGVSQTPSNKVTEKGKYVELRCDPISGHTALYWYRQSLGQGPEFLIYFQGTGAADDSGLPNDRFFAVRPEGSVSTLKIQRTERGDSAVYLCASSLMALENTGELFFGEGSRLTVL.

The chain links TRBV19 to TRBJ2-3; D possibly corresponds to TRBD2 (5 bases). The V end lost 8 bases, the J end lost 1 base, and 13 bases lay between the germline ends. The length of the CDR3 is 14 residues. From germline, CDR1 is LNHDA and CDR2 SQIVND (reference sequence). The DNA for the CDR3 is TGTGCCAGTGCGGGCCTACGTGGCACAGATACGCAGTATTTT. Protein sequence: CASAGLRGTDTQYF.

This sequence joins TRBV11-2 and TRBJ2-7; the match to TRBD2 covers 9 bases. There are 15 residues in the CDR3. Germline CDR1 reads SGHAT; CDR2 reads FQNNGV. J gave up 3 bases and V 3 bases, and 6 bases lay outside the gene matches. This CDR3 is CASSFVAGAVYEQYF. In nucleotides, the CDR3 is TGTGCCAGCAGCTTTGTAGCGGGAGCAGTCTACGAGCAGTACTTC. Full variable domain (outside the CDR3, taken from reference TRBV11-2 and TRBJ2-7): EAGVAQSPRYKIIEKRQSVAFWCNPISGHATLYWYQQILGQGPKLLIQFQNNGVVDDSQLPKDRFSAERLKGVDSTLKIQPAKLEDSAVYLCASSFVAGAVYEQYFGPGTRLTVT.

This sequence joins TRBV6-5 and TRBJ2-1; 10 bases line up with TRBD2. V was clipped by 6 bases and J by 2 bases; unmatched bases: 4. From germline, CDR1 is MNHEY and CDR2 SVGAGI. This CDR3 region has 15 residues. CDR3 bases: TGTGCCAGCAGCCGGACTAGCGGAACCTACAATGAGCAGTTCTTC. Translated, it gives CASSRTSGTYNEQFF.

The V call is TRBV6-5, the J call TRBJ1-6; the match to TRBD1 covers 7 bases. Germline values: CDR1 MNHEY, CDR2 SVGAGI. V shed 5 bases, J shed 10 bases, and the junction held 5 bases outside the gene matches. CDR3 size: 13 residues. The CDR3 bases are TGTGCCAGCAGTCCACAGGGGAGGTCACCCCTCCACTTT. It specifies CASSPQGRSPLHF.

The rearrangement joins TRBV5-1 to TRBJ2-3, with a tentative D call TRBD2 (6 bases). V lost 5 bases and J lost 0, with 16 bases in between. Germline V gene sequence: CDR1 SGHRS, CDR2 YFSETQ. This CDR3 contains 16 residues. CDR3 DNA sequence: TGCGCCAGCAGTCGAATGGAGGGGTCTAGCACAGATACGCAGTATTTT. Its protein is CASSRMEGSSTDTQYF.

The chain couples TRBV3-1 (or the pseudogene TRBV3-2) to TRBJ2-3; 14 bases map to TRBD2. V trimming: 5 bases; J trimming: 5 bases; junction bases outside the gene matches: 9. The length of the CDR3 is 17 residues. CDR1 and CDR2 (germline): LGHDT, YNNKEL (reference sequence). The CDR3 DNA is TGTGCCAGCAGCTTGACTAGCGGGGGGGGGCCGGGAGATACGCAGTATTTT. Translated, it gives CASSLTSGGGPGDTQYF.

This chain links TRBV5-1 with TRBJ1-4; 9 bases map to TRBD1. CDR3 length: 13 residues. The V gene end was trimmed by 6 bases and the J gene end by 5 bases; junction bases not matched to a gene: 2. The germline gives CDR1 SGHRS, CDR2 YFSETQ. CDR3 protein: CASKGQGNEKLFF. CDR3 nucleotides: TGCGCCAGCAAAGGACAGGGGAATGAAAAACTGTTTTTT.

The CDR3 protein is CASSADGSSGNTIYF. The CDR3 nucleotides read TGCGCCAGCAGCGCTGACGGGAGCTCTGGAAACACCATATATTTT. The chain uses TRBV5-1 and TRBJ1-3, with D hard to call. The CDR3 is 15 amino acids. Trimming shortened V by 4 bases and J by 0 bases, and 11 bases separated the two germline ends. Germline V gives CDR1 SGHRS, CDR2 YFSETQ. Full variable domain (remainder filled in from reference TRBV5-1 and TRBJ1-3): KAGVTQTPRYLIKTRGQQVTLSCSPISGHRSVSWYQQTPGQGLQFLFEYFSETQRNKGNFPGRFSGRQFSNSRSEMNVSTLELGDSALYLCASSADGSSGNTIYFGEGSWLTVV.

This chain joins TRBV29-1 and TRBJ2-7, with TRBD1 identical over 7 bases. The CDR3 covers 11 residues. V gave up 4 bases and J gave up 4 bases; unmatched junction bases: 1. CDR1 is SQVTM, CDR2 ANQGSEA, per germline. CDR3 sequence: CSVARGYEQYF. The CDR3 region has the DNA TGCAGCGTTGCCAGGGGGTACGAGCAGTACTTC.

The chain uses TRBV6-5 and TRBJ2-1; a weak D match, TRBD2 (7 bases). V was cut by 6 bases and J by 10 bases, with 22 bases left in between. CDR1 is MNHEY, CDR2 SVGAGI, per germline. The CDR3 totals 15 residues. CDR3 in amino acids: CASRQRGGLGVEQFF. The CDR3, as DNA: TGTGCCAGCAGGCAGAGGGGGGGTCTTGGGGTAGAGCAGTTCTTC.

The rearrangement joins TRBV6-6 to TRBJ2-1, with D perhaps TRBD2 (6 bases). The ends were cut back, 2 bases at V and 8 bases at J, with 7 bases in the middle. Germline-derived CDR1 and CDR2 are MNHNY and SVGAGI (reference sequence). CDR3 length: 12 residues. DNA of the CDR3: TGTGCCAGCAGTTACGGAGGGGATGAGCAGTTCTTC. The encoded protein is CASSYGGDEQFF.

The chain is built from TRBV5-1 and TRBJ2-3; possibly TRBD1 for D (6 bases). This CDR3 has 14 amino acids. V dropped 2 bases and J dropped 2 bases, with 9 bases sitting between them. Per the germline V gene, CDR1 is SGHRS and CDR2 is YFSETQ. CDR3 in DNA: TGCGCCAGCAGCTTCCCAGGGGACACAGATACGCAGTATTTT. Amino acids: CASSFPGDTDTQYF.

This chain links TRBV19 with TRBJ2-5, with TRBD2 matching over 9 bases. The CDR3 runs 15 residues. V lost 1 base and J lost 3; bases outside the gene matches: 3. Germline CDR1 reads LNHDA; CDR2 reads SQIVND (reference sequence). The CDR3 sequence: CASSIVRGGEETQYF. CDR3 sequence (DNA): TGTGCCAGTAGTATAGTTCGCGGGGGGGAAGAGACCCAGTACTTC.

This sequence joins TRBV5-1 and TRBJ2-1, with unresolved D. The length of the CDR3 is 13 residues. The germline V and J ends were trimmed by 3 bases and 4 bases, with 8 bases remaining between them. Germline V lookup: CDR1 SGHRS, CDR2 YFSETQ. The CDR3 loop reads CASSSTEYNEQFF. As DNA, the CDR3 is TGCGCCAGCAGCTCCACAGAGTACAATGAGCAGTTCTTC.

The V call is TRBV2, the J call TRBJ2-1; D unresolved. The germline CDR1 and CDR2 sequences are SNHLY and FYNNEI. The CDR3 contains 13 residues. Trimming shortened V by 5 bases and J by 9 bases, and 14 bases separated the two germline ends. The CDR3: CASSIYGHTEQFF. CDR3 in DNA: TGTGCCAGCAGTATTTATGGGCACACTGAGCAGTTCTTC.

The count of this clone is one. V usage is TRBV4-3 and J usage is TRBJ1-2; TRBD1 is a possible D gene (6 bases). V lost 4 bases and J 4 bases, leaving 25 bases between the germline ends. The length of the CDR3 is 18 residues. Germline V gene sequence: CDR1 LGHNA, CDR2 YSLEER. The CDR3 is CASSRVLARDTLPYGYTF. CDR3 nucleotide sequence: TGCGCCAGCAGCCGCGTTCTGGCTCGGGACACTCTCCCCTATGGCTACACCTTC.

This clone was recorded only once. The chain employs TRBV5-4 and TRBJ1-5; 8 bases align to TRBD1. V shed 0 bases, J shed 4 bases, and the junction held 0 bases outside the gene matches. CDR3 length equals 14 residues. Germline values: CDR1 SGHNT, CDR2 YYREEE (reference sequence). The CDR3 sequence: CASSLDRGNQPQHF. In DNA, the CDR3 is TGTGCCAGCAGCTTGGACAGGGGGAATCAGCCCCAGCATTTT.